The 27 T cell receptor beta chains below all came from one sample that was sequenced in a study of blood T cell repertoires in COVID-19. Clones were read by immunoSEQ multiplex PCR, and TCRdb kept only the in-frame ones, dropping some. The data hold 200,000 to 250,000 clones, with about four fifths observed a single time. Sequenced input: peripheral blood. These receptors all stem from a young man who had recovered from COVID-19.

J is TRBJ1-1 and V is TRBV15; 8 bases align to TRBD1. V was pared by 0 bases and J by 0 bases, with 3 bases of the junction left unmatched. In germline, CDR1 is LNHNV, CDR2 YYDKDF (reference sequence). CDR3 size: 16 residues. In DNA, the CDR3 is TGTGCCACCAGCAGAGATAGGACAGGGTTGAACACTGAAGCTTTCTTT. Residues: CATSRDRTGLNTEAFF.

There are a few counts of this clone. The rearrangement uses TRBV3-1 (or the pseudogene TRBV3-2) and TRBJ1-6, with a tentative D call TRBD1 (6 bases). Per the germline V gene, CDR1 is LGHDT and CDR2 is YNNKEL (reference sequence). Trimming cost V 4 bases and J 5 bases, with 12 bases left between them. The CDR3 totals 15 residues. CDR3 bases: TGTGCCAGCAGCCCCCAAACAGGGAATAATTCACCCCTCCACTTT. Translation: CASSPQTGNNSPLHF.

V gene TRBV24-1 combines with J gene TRBJ2-2, with 9 bases aligning to TRBD2. With 2 bases clipped from V and 4 bases from J, the junction kept 7 bases outside the gene matches. This CDR3 has 17 residues. Germline assignment: CDR1 KGHDR and CDR2 SFDVKD. Written as DNA, the CDR3 is TGTGCCACCAGTGATTCGGGTAGCGGGGGTCCCACCGGGGAGCTGTTTTTT. Translated, it gives CATSDSGSGGPTGELFF.

V gene TRBV6-6 combines with J gene TRBJ1-5; the match to TRBD1 covers 7 bases. Germline values: CDR1 MNHNY, CDR2 SVGAGI (reference sequence). The CDR3 spans 14 residues. J gave up 8 bases and V 0 bases, and 4 bases lay outside the gene matches. Here the CDR3 DNA reads TGTGCCAGCAGTTACTCCGGGGACAGAGAGCCCCAGCATTTT. As protein: CASSYSGDREPQHF.

The chain is built from TRBV28 and TRBJ1-6; D may be TRBD1 (5 bases). V was pared by 2 bases and J by 7 bases, with 15 bases between. The CDR3 is 16 residues long. Per the germline V gene, CDR1 is MDHEN and CDR2 is SYDVKM. The CDR3 sequence is CASSLPHRLGNSPLHF. The CDR3 region has the DNA TGTGCCAGCAGTTTACCTCACAGGCTAGGGAATTCACCCCTCCACTTT.

The rearrangement joins TRBV3-1 (or the pseudogene TRBV3-2) to TRBJ1-1, with TRBD1 identical over 7 bases. Germline values: CDR1 LGHDT, CDR2 YNNKEL (reference sequence). V was pared by 3 bases and J by 11 bases, with 9 bases of the junction left unmatched. The CDR3 covers 13 residues. The CDR3 region is CASSQTLQGTAFF. DNA for the CDR3: TGTGCCAGCAGCCAGACCCTACAGGGGACGGCTTTCTTT.

The rearrangement links TRBV6-6 to TRBJ2-5; D uncertain. CDR3 length: 16 residues. Deletions cut 0 bases from V and 2 bases from J, with 13 bases between. CDR1 MNHNY and CDR2 SVGAGI come from the germline V gene (reference sequence). The CDR3 loop is CASSYSELTPQETQYF. The DNA of the CDR3 is TGTGCCAGCAGTTACTCAGAACTGACACCTCAAGAGACCCAGTACTTC.

This chain links TRBV19 with TRBJ2-2; D unclear. Trimming cost V 9 bases and J 5 bases, with 13 bases left between them. CDR1 and CDR2 (germline): LNHDA, SQIVND (reference sequence). The CDR3 runs to 13 residues. Here the CDR3 reads CASNAQRTGELFF. CDR3 DNA sequence: TGTGCCAGCAACGCACAAAGAACCGGGGAGCTGTTTTTT. Full variable domain (rest looked up from reference TRBV19 and TRBJ2-2): DGGITQSPKYLFRKEGQNVTLSCEQNLNHDAMYWYRQDPGQGLRLIYYSQIVNDFQKGDIAEGYSVSREKKESFPLTVTSAQKNPTAFYLCASNAQRTGELFFGEGSRLTVL.

This chain links TRBV11-2 with TRBJ2-7; D call uncertain. V was clipped by 0 bases and J by 3 bases, with 3 bases between them. Germline-derived CDR1 and CDR2 are SGHAT and FQNNGV. The CDR3 has 12 amino acids. The CDR3 sequence is CASSLDLYEQYF. The DNA of the CDR3 is TGTGCCAGCAGCTTAGATCTCTACGAGCAGTACTTC.

The table lists this clone with a few counts. The chain carries TRBV6-4 and TRBJ2-1; 8 bases align to TRBD1. This CDR3 comprises 14 residues. After removal of 4 bases from V and 8 bases from J, the junction contained 7 bases not matched to a gene. CDR1 is MRHNA, CDR2 SNTAGT, per germline. CDR3 loop: CASSGGQGRDEQFF. The CDR3 DNA sequence: TGTGCCAGCAGTGGAGGACAGGGAAGGGATGAGCAGTTCTTC.

This clone was found once. The chain links TRBV24-1 to TRBJ2-3, with D hard to call. There are 18 residues in the CDR3. V was shortened by 3 bases and J by 1 base, with 19 bases between the two germline ends. CDR1 KGHDR and CDR2 SFDVKD come from the germline V gene. The CDR3 loop is CATSDPKFSSVGTDTQYF. The CDR3 DNA sequence: TGTGCCACCAGTGATCCTAAGTTTAGCTCGGTGGGCACAGATACGCAGTATTTT.

This sequence joins TRBV21-1 and TRBJ1-3; the table's D call TRBD1 went unverified against the DNA. TRBV21-1 is flagged as a pseudogene. This CDR3 spans 17 amino acids. The DNA of the CDR3 is TGTGCCAGCAGCAAAGAGGAAGGACAGGGAGGTGGAAACACCATATATTTT. The encoded protein is CASSKEEGQGGGNTIYF.

The V gene is TRBV6-1, the J gene TRBJ2-7; D ambiguous. Looked up from germline, CDR1 is MNHNS and CDR2 is SASEGT. The length of the CDR3 is 11 residues. With 3 bases removed from V and 4 bases from J, the gap between germline ends came to 4 bases. CDR3 sequence reads: CASSDSYEQYV. The CDR3, as DNA: TGTGCCAGCAGTGACAGTTACGAGCAGTACGTC.

The chain couples TRBV11-3 to TRBJ2-3, with 7 bases lining up with TRBD1. CDR1 SGHNT and CDR2 YENEEA come from the germline V gene. V gave up 5 bases and J gave up 9 bases; unmatched junction bases: 5. This CDR3 spans 12 amino acids. CDR3 sequence (DNA): TGTGCCAGCAGCACCTACAGGGGCACGCAGTATTTT. Residues: CASSTYRGTQYF.

The table lists this clone with a count of one. V and J are TRBV3-1 (or the pseudogene TRBV3-2) and TRBJ1-4, with TRBD1 as a possible D gene (6 bases). The CDR3 runs to 14 residues. Germline loops: CDR1 LGHDT, CDR2 YNNKEL (reference sequence). With 8 bases removed from V and 0 bases from J, the gap between germline ends came to 10 bases. The CDR3 region is CASGQHATNEKLFF. The DNA of the CDR3 is TGTGCCAGCGGACAGCATGCAACTAATGAAAAACTGTTTTTT.

The rearrangement uses TRBV19 and TRBJ1-1; 10 bases match TRBD1. V was pared by 1 base and J by 1 base, with 6 bases of the junction left unmatched. CDR3 length: 17 residues. Looked up from germline, CDR1 is LNHDA and CDR2 is SQIVND (reference sequence). CDR3 in amino acids: CASSIAPGTGENTEAFF. CDR3 nucleotides: TGTGCCAGTAGTATAGCCCCCGGGACAGGGGAGAACACTGAAGCTTTCTTT. Complete variable domain (other parts from reference TRBV19 and TRBJ1-1): DGGITQSPKYLFRKEGQNVTLSCEQNLNHDAMYWYRQDPGQGLRLIYYSQIVNDFQKGDIAEGYSVSREKKESFPLTVTSAQKNPTAFYLCASSIAPGTGENTEAFFGQGTRLTVV.

With respect to this clone: Other DNA sequences in this sample translate to the same CDR3. The chain has TRBV27 and TRBJ2-1, with a possible D match to TRBD1 (5 bases). The CDR3 totals 13 residues. V gave up 3 bases and J gave up 4 bases, with 7 bases separating them. CDR1 and CDR2 (germline): MNHEY, SMNVEV (reference sequence). CDR3 region: CASSLAGYNEQFF. The CDR3 nucleotides are TGTGCCAGCAGTTTGGCAGGGTACAATGAGCAGTTCTTC.

The chain has TRBV6-2 or TRBV6-3 and TRBJ2-5; D is perhaps TRBD1 (5 bases). CDR3 size: 16 residues. Germline V gene sequence: CDR1 MNHEY, CDR2 SVGEGT. The V gene lost 6 bases and the J gene lost 5 bases, with 22 bases spanning the gap. The CDR3 coding sequence is TGTGCCAGCAGCCCCCTAGGGGCTTCCCGGGCGGAGACCCAGTACTTC. Protein: CASSPLGASRAETQYF.

The chain carries TRBV2 and TRBJ2-7; no firm D call. From germline, CDR1 is SNHLY and CDR2 FYNNEI. This CDR3 is built from 11 residues. Trimming took 4 bases from V and 3 from J, leaving 4 bases between them. CDR3 coding DNA: TGTGCCAGCAGTGCCTACTACGAGCAGTACTTC. Its protein is CASSAYYEQYF.

The chain links TRBV7-2 to TRBJ2-2; D is unresolved. CDR1 and CDR2 (germline): SGHTA, FQGNSA. V lost 3 bases, J lost 1 base, and 12 bases lay in between. The CDR3 is made up of 16 amino acids. The CDR3 nucleotides read TGTGCCAGCAGCTTGTACTTCGTTGAGAACACCGGGGAGCTGTTTTTT. As protein: CASSLYFVENTGELFF.

The chain links TRBV2 to TRBJ2-5, with a possible D match to TRBD2 (7 bases). The CDR3 is made up of 14 amino acids. Trimming took off 8 bases at V and 6 bases at J, with 19 bases between the two ends. Per the germline V gene, CDR1 is SNHLY and CDR2 is FYNNEI. The CDR3 is CASFWGGAEKTQYF. CDR3 DNA: TGTGCCAGCTTCTGGGGGGGGGCGGAAAAGACCCAGTACTTC.

V and J are TRBV15 and TRBJ2-1; TRBD1 aligns across 7 bases. J lost 4 bases, V lost 1 base, and 1 base had no gene match. CDR1 LNHNV and CDR2 YYDKDF come from the germline V gene (reference sequence). CDR3 length equals 14 residues. The chain's CDR3 is CATSRGDRYNEQFF. CDR3 bases: TGTGCCACCAGCAGAGGGGACAGATACAATGAGCAGTTCTTC.

This clone was seen once. The chain recombines TRBV5-4 with TRBJ1-2; D not resolved. Trimming pared 1 base from V and 2 bases from J, leaving 6 bases between. This CDR3 has 13 residues. Germline V gives CDR1 SGHNT, CDR2 YYREEE (reference sequence). As DNA, the CDR3 is TGTGCCAGCAGCTTGCCCTTAAACTATGGCTACACCTTC. It translates to CASSLPLNYGYTF.

The chain carries TRBV23-1 and TRBJ1-2, with 9 bases matching TRBD1. TRBV23-1 counts as an open reading frame of uncertain function. The V segment lost 7 bases and the J segment 6 bases; nucleotides outside the gene matches: 12. This CDR3 is built from 15 residues. The CDR3 sequence: CASNGTGKSLNGYTF. The DNA for the CDR3 is TGCGCCAGCAACGGGACAGGGAAATCTCTGAATGGCTACACCTTC.

CDR3 amino acids: CATSGGTVNQPQHF. DNA of the CDR3: TGTGCCACCAGCGGCGGGACAGTTAATCAGCCCCAGCATTTT. This chain joins TRBV15 and TRBJ1-5, with 7 bases fitting TRBD1. V lost 5 bases and J lost 4; bases outside the gene matches: 5. Germline lookup yields CDR1 LNHNV and CDR2 YYDKDF (reference sequence). The length of the CDR3 is 14 residues.

V is TRBV21-1 and J is TRBJ1-2. TRBV21-1 is designated a pseudogene. This CDR3 spans 17 amino acids. CDR3 DNA: TGTGCCAGCAGCAAAGCGAGGCAAAAAGTTCGGGACTATGGCTACACCTTC. Translated: CASSKARQKVRDYGYTF.

The rearrangement links TRBV5-6 to TRBJ2-7, with TRBD1 matching 8 bases. V trimming: 2 bases; J trimming: 5 bases; junction bases outside the gene matches: 6. CDR3 length: 14 amino acids. Per germline, CDR1 SGHDT and CDR2 YYEEEE. The CDR3 DNA follows: TGTGCCAGCAGCTTCCAACAGGGGGTCCACGAGCAGTACTTC. This codes for CASSFQQGVHEQYF.